Shown below are 21 T cell receptor beta chains from a single sample sequenced in a study of T cells after yellow fever vaccination. TCRdb used MiXCR to reprocess the 5' RACE reads, holding one entry per CDR3 protein. Seen here are 250,000 to 400,000 distinct CDR3 sequences, around 4.3% observed once, and the top ten hold roughly a fifth. Sequencing used PBMCs, obtained 15 days after the yellow fever booster vaccination. Receptors were obtained from a man between 18 and 35 years old who received the YFV17D yellow fever vaccine.

This clonotype was counted a few times. The chain recombines TRBV4-2 with TRBJ1-5; a possible D gene is TRBD1 (5 bases). Looked up from germline, CDR1 is LGHNA and CDR2 is YNFKEQ. V was shortened by 0 bases and J by 6 bases, with 18 bases between the two germline ends. The CDR3 has 17 residues. CDR3 sequence (DNA): TGTGCCAGCAGCCAAGATGGGGGTTCAATGGACATTCAGCCCCAGCATTTT. Protein product: CASSQDGGSMDIQPQHF.

This clonotype was seen at least ten times. The V gene is TRBV6-2 or TRBV6-3, the J gene TRBJ2-2; no reliable D call. The CDR3 length is 15 residues. The V and J ends lost 4 bases and 1 base respectively, with 10 bases between them. The germline CDR1 and CDR2 sequences are MNHEY and SVGEGT. The CDR3 region is CASSFNSQNTGELFF. The CDR3 DNA is TGTGCCAGCAGTTTTAATTCTCAGAACACCGGGGAGCTGTTTTTT.

In its sample, this clonotype was seen a few times. The chain carries TRBV11-2 and TRBJ1-2; the D gene is possibly TRBD1 (6 bases). Per germline, CDR1 SGHAT and CDR2 FQNNGV. CDR3 size: 15 residues. V dropped 6 bases and J dropped 8 bases, with 22 bases sitting between them. CDR3 DNA sequence: TGTGCCAGCAGTCCTGCCGGGGGGGGGGCGTCCGGCTACACCTTC. This codes for CASSPAGGGASGYTF.

This clonotype was counted at least ten times. The genes are TRBV20-1 and TRBJ2-5; weak D call: TRBD2 (5 bases). V was clipped by 0 bases and J by 4 bases, with 15 bases between them. CDR1 is DFQATT, CDR2 SNEGSKA, per germline (reference sequence). CDR3 length equals 15 residues. The CDR3 spells CSARDRAGVGETQYF. CDR3 sequence (DNA): TGCAGTGCTAGAGATCGGGCCGGGGTCGGAGAGACCCAGTACTTC.

This clonotype has more than one count but fewer than ten. The rearrangement joins TRBV3-1 to TRBJ2-5, with TRBD2 matching 7 bases. Germline lookup yields CDR1 LGHDT and CDR2 YNNKEL (reference sequence). The CDR3 has 15 amino acids. The ends lost 6 bases at V and 1 base at J; junction bases unmatched: 8. The CDR3 reads CASSRVASGQETQYF. The CDR3 DNA reads TGTGCCAGCAGTCGAGTGGCTAGCGGCCAAGAGACCCAGTACTTC.

This clonotype was observed a handful of times. The chain is built from TRBV7-8 and TRBJ2-6, with D maybe TRBD1 (7 bases). Trimming took 5 bases from V and 2 from J, leaving 22 bases between them. Germline V gives CDR1 SGHVS, CDR2 FQNEAQ. The CDR3 contains 19 residues. The CDR3: CASSHRGRTGGTGANVLTF. DNA of the CDR3: TGTGCCAGCAGCCATCGGGGGAGGACAGGAGGGACTGGGGCCAACGTCCTGACTTTC.

This clonotype occurred many times. The V and J genes are TRBV11-2 and TRBJ1-2; 7 bases match TRBD1. Germline loops: CDR1 SGHAT, CDR2 FQNNGV. The J segment lost 5 bases and the V segment lost 5 bases, leaving 11 bases of the junction unmatched. The CDR3 sequence is 15 residues long. The CDR3 region has the DNA TGTGCCAGCAGCCTTGAACCCAGGGGGTTATATGGCTACACCTTC. It encodes CASSLEPRGLYGYTF.

This clonotype was detected a few times. This chain uses TRBV10-3 with TRBJ1-5, with TRBD1 matching over 9 bases. V trimming: 5 bases; J trimming: 6 bases; junction bases outside the gene matches: 8. The CDR3 extends over 15 amino acids. The V gene's germline CDR1 is ENHRY and CDR2 SYGVKD. As DNA, the CDR3 is TGTGCCATCAGTAAACAGACAGGGGGTGGTCAGCCCCAGCATTTT. Its translation: CAISKQTGGGQPQHF.

The sample holds a few counts of this clonotype. The chain uses TRBV2 and TRBJ2-1; maybe TRBD2 (5 bases). Germline V gives CDR1 SNHLY, CDR2 FYNNEI. Trimming cost V 4 bases and J 8 bases, with 12 bases left between them. CDR3 length: 13 residues. CDR3 sequence (DNA): TGTGCCAGCAGTGTCCTAGCTATTTATGAGCAGTTCTTC. Translation gives CASSVLAIYEQFF.

Many counts were recorded for this clonotype. The chain employs TRBV24-1 and TRBJ2-1; no firm D call. The CDR3 spans 13 residues. Trimming cost V 4 bases and J 9 bases, with 12 bases left between them. Looked up from germline, CDR1 is KGHDR and CDR2 is SFDVKD. CDR3 sequence reads: CATSEQGMGEQFF. The DNA of the CDR3 is TGTGCCACCAGTGAACAAGGAATGGGTGAGCAGTTCTTC.

Only a few counts were recorded for this clonotype. J is TRBJ2-5 and V is TRBV7-2; 7 bases are a match to TRBD2. Germline CDR1 reads SGHTA; CDR2 reads FQGNSA. V lost 5 bases and J lost 5; bases outside the gene matches: 5. This CDR3 is built from 13 residues. In nucleotides, the CDR3 is TGTGCCAGCAGCCCCTGGGAGGGTGAGACCCAGTACTTC. Its translation is CASSPWEGETQYF. Supplemented by reference TRBV7-2 and TRBJ2-5, the full variable domain reads GAGVSQSPSNKVTEKGKDVELRCDPISGHTALYWYRQSLGQGLEFLIYFQGNSAPDKSGLPSDRFSAERTGGSVSTLTIQRTQQEDSAVYLCASSPWEGETQYFGPGTRLLVL.

This clonotype was seen many times. This chain uses TRBV27 with TRBJ2-1; a weak D match, TRBD1 (5 bases). The CDR3 sequence is 15 residues long. V was clipped by 5 bases and J by 4 bases, with 15 bases between them. Looked up from germline, CDR1 is MNHEY and CDR2 is SMNVEV (reference sequence). The chain's CDR3 is CASSPTTSGYNEQFF. The CDR3 nucleotides read TGTGCCAGCAGTCCCACTACTTCAGGGTACAATGAGCAGTTCTTC.

The chain has TRBV9 and TRBJ2-3, with 7 bases that match TRBD2. V trimming: 3 bases; J trimming: 2 bases; junction bases outside the gene matches: 6. CDR1 and CDR2 from the germline V gene are SGDLS and YYNGEE. The CDR3 has 15 residues. Here the CDR3 DNA reads TGTGCCAGCAGCGGGGGGGGTCTTTACACAGATACGCAGTATTTT. It translates to CASSGGGLYTDTQYF.

The V call is TRBV4-3, the J call TRBJ1-3; 7 bases are a match to TRBD1. The germline CDR1 and CDR2 sequences are LGHNA and YSLEER. The CDR3 is made up of 14 amino acids. After removal of 4 bases from V and 8 bases from J, the junction contained 8 bases not matched to a gene. The CDR3 sequence is CASSPGQQYDTIYF. The CDR3 bases are TGCGCCAGCAGCCCGGGACAGCAATATGACACCATATATTTT.

This clonotype was observed at least ten times. The chain recombines TRBV29-1 with TRBJ2-7, with D tentatively TRBD1 (6 bases). Between the trimmed V and J ends, which lost 4 bases and 5 bases, there was a span of 18 bases. This CDR3 has 14 residues. Germline CDR1 is SQVTM and CDR2 is ANQGSEA. This CDR3 reads CSVGRTPGVDEQYF. The CDR3 DNA sequence: TGCAGCGTTGGGCGAACTCCAGGGGTGGACGAGCAGTACTTC.

In this sample, this clonotype turned up many times. The CDR3 coding sequence is TGTGCCAGCAGGGGGATCTCCACAGATACGCAGTATTTT. It yields the protein CASRGISTDTQYF. This rearrangement joins TRBV6-5 to TRBJ2-3; D unresolved. The germline gives CDR1 MNHEY, CDR2 SVGAGI. This CDR3 contains 13 residues. With 6 bases removed from V and 2 bases from J, the gap between germline ends came to 9 bases.

This clonotype has more than one count but fewer than ten. The chain carries TRBV24-1 and TRBJ1-5; D is unresolved. Trimming took 0 bases from V and 6 from J, leaving 8 bases between them. CDR1 is KGHDR, CDR2 SFDVKD, per germline. The CDR3 has 14 amino acids. CDR3: CATSDLIGPQPQHF. The DNA of the CDR3 is TGTGCCACCAGTGATTTGATCGGGCCTCAGCCCCAGCATTTT.

This clonotype occurred a few times. J is TRBJ2-7 and V is TRBV19; no reliable D call. Between the trimmed V and J ends, which lost 5 bases and 0 bases, there was a span of 11 bases. CDR1 is LNHDA, CDR2 SQIVND, per germline (reference sequence). The length of the CDR3 is 14 residues. CDR3 sequence: CASSEGMSSYEQYF. The DNA for the CDR3 is TGTGCCAGTAGTGAAGGGATGTCCTCCTACGAGCAGTACTTC.

The J gene is TRBJ1-1, the V gene TRBV7-9; D is uncertain. V lost 2 bases and J lost 5, with 12 bases in between. CDR3 length: 14 amino acids. Germline values: CDR1 SEHNR, CDR2 FQNEAQ (reference sequence). CDR3 residues: CASSLQDLRTEAFF. CDR3 nucleotide sequence: TGTGCCAGCAGCTTACAGGATCTGAGGACTGAAGCTTTCTTT.

This clonotype turned up a few times. In DNA, the CDR3 is TGTGCCAGCAGTTCCGGACAGGGACCGCGGCGGTATACCGGGGAGCTGTTTTTT. Its protein is CASSSGQGPRRYTGELFF. This chain links TRBV27 with TRBJ2-2, with 8 bases aligning to TRBD1. Unmatched junction bases numbered 15, after V lost 4 bases and J lost 5 bases. Germline CDR1 is MNHEY and CDR2 is SMNVEV (reference sequence). The CDR3 is 18 amino acids.

This sequence joins TRBV7-9 and TRBJ1-4, with a tentative D call TRBD1 (6 bases). CDR3 length: 16 residues. The germline gives CDR1 SEHNR, CDR2 FQNEAQ (reference sequence). The germline V and J ends were trimmed by 6 bases and 2 bases, with 16 bases remaining between them. CDR3: CASSSSTQGTNEKLFF. For the CDR3, the DNA is TGTGCCAGCAGTTCCAGCACACAGGGCACTAATGAAAAACTGTTTTTT.